This TCR beta chain comes out of a study of Graves' ophthalmopathy and Graves' hyperthyroidism. V was shortened by 4 bases and J by 5 bases, with 15 bases between the two germline ends. Per the germline V gene, CDR1 is SQVTM and CDR2 is ANQGSEA. This CDR3 is 13 amino acids long. This clonotype counts as medium-sized. Scientists amplified the TCR beta CDR3 regions from RNA transcripts. HTBI primers primed a first-round RT-PCR, and a second-round multiplex PCR followed. TCRdb redid the calling of the multiplex PCR reads with MiXCR, one entry per CDR3 protein. The table shows almost 40,000 distinct CDR3 sequences, with about half occurring only once.

This chain joins TRBV29-1 and TRBJ2-7, with D perhaps TRBD1 (6 bases). The sample consisted of peripheral blood. The clonotype was recovered from an adult woman with stable Graves' hyperthyroidism. CDR3 region: CSVVQGLGNEQYF. The DNA of the CDR3 is TGCAGCGTTGTACAGGGCTTGGGGAACGAGCAGTACTTC.